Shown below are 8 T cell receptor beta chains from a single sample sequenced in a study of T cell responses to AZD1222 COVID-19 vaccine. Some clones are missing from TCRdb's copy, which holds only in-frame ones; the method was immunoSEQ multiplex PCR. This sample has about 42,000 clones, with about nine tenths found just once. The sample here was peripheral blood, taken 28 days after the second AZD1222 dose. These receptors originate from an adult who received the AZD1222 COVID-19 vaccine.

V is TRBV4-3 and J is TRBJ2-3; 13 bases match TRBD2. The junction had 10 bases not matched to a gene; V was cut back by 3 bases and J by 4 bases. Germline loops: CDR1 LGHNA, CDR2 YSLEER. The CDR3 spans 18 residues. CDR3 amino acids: CASSQDWTSGRGSDTQYF. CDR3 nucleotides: TGCGCCAGCAGCCAGGACTGGACTAGCGGGAGAGGCTCAGATACGCAGTATTTT.

Here the CDR3 DNA reads TGTGCCAGTACCCAGGACAGCCGGCGGGGCTACACCTTC. Translated: CASTQDSRRGYTF. The chain combines TRBV19 with TRBJ1-2; D might be TRBD1 (6 bases). The CDR3 extends over 13 amino acids. CDR1 LNHDA and CDR2 SQIVND come from the germline V gene (reference sequence). Trimming cost V 7 bases and J 8 bases, with 17 bases left between them.

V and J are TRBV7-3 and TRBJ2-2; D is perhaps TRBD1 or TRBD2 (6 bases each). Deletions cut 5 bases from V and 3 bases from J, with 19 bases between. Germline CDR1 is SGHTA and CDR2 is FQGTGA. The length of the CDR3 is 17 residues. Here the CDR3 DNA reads TGTGCCAGCAGCCCAGGTGGGGGGCGTTACTACACCGGGGAGCTGTTTTTT. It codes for CASSPGGGRYYTGELFF. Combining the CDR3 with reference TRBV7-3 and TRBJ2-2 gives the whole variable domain GAGVSQTPSNKVTEKGKYVELRCDPISGHTALYWYRQSLGQGPEFLIYFQGTGAADDSGLPNDRFFAVRPEGSVSTLKIQRTERGDSAVYLCASSPGGGRYYTGELFFGEGSRLTVL.

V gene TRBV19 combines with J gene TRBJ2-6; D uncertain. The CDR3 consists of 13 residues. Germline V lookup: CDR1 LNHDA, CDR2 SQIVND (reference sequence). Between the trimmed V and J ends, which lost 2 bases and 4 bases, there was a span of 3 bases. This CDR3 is CASSIQGANVLTF. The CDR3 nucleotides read TGTGCCAGTAGTATACAGGGGGCCAACGTCCTGACTTTC.

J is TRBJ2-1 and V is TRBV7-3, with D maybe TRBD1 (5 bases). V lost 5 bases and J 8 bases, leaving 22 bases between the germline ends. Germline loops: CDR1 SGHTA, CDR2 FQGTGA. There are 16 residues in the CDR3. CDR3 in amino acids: CASSPWGVSDVDEQFF. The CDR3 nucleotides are TGTGCCAGCAGCCCCTGGGGCGTAAGTGATGTAGATGAGCAGTTCTTC.

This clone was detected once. CDR3 sequence: CASRSMTPANSPLHF. The DNA for the CDR3 is TGCGCCAGCAGGAGTATGACACCAGCTAATTCACCCCTCCACTTT. This sequence joins TRBV5-1 and TRBJ1-6, with no clear D. The ends were cut back, 5 bases at V and 6 bases at J, with 15 bases in the middle. The CDR3 consists of 15 residues. CDR1 is SGHRS and CDR2 is YFSETQ in the germline V gene.

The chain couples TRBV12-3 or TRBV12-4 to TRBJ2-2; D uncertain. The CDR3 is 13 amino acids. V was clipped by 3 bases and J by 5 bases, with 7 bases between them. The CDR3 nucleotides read TGTGCCAGCAGTTTTGAGGTTACCGGGGAGCTGTTTTTT. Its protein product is CASSFEVTGELFF.

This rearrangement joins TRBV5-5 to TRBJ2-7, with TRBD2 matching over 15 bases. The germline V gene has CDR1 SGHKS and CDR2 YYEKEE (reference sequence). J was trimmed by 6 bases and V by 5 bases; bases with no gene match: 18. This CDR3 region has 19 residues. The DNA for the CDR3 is TGTGCCAGCAGTCCGGGCCCGGGACTAGCGGGGGGCCTGTCCCGCGAGCAGTACTTC. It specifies CASSPGPGLAGGLSREQYF.